The entry below gives a single T cell receptor beta chain sequence along with its context. Profiling relied on immunoSEQ multiplex PCR, and the TCRdb table lists in-frame clones only, not all of them. This sample carries about 230,000 clones, 80% to 90% of them seen once, and the ten largest clones take around 0.98%. The trim removed 4 bases at V and 4 bases at J, leaving 3 bases unmatched. The CDR3 is 13 amino acids. CDR1 is SGHDN, CDR2 FVKESK, per germline. This sample is part of a study of blood T cell repertoires in COVID-19. Study-level background: Sites in the United States, Italy and Spain provided acute and convalescent COVID-19 samples.

This clonotype was obtained from a man aged 40-50 years with acute or convalescent COVID-19. The V gene is TRBV14, the J gene TRBJ2-7, with 8 bases that match TRBD1. Sequenced: peripheral blood. The CDR3 spells CASSPTGVYEQYF. The CDR3 nucleotides read TGTGCCAGCAGCCCGACAGGGGTGTACGAGCAGTACTTC. The complete variable domain, with remaining parts taken from reference TRBV14 and TRBJ2-7, reads EAGVTQFPSHSVIEKGQTVTLRCDPISGHDNLYWYRRVMGKEIKFLLHFVKESKQDESGMPNNRFLAERTGGTYSTLKVQPAELEDSGVYFCASSPTGVYEQYFGPGTRLTVT.